This TCR beta chain was identified during a study of vaccination and CD4 T cells after COVID-19 (dated by TCRdb to 2021 to 2024). Background for the entire study: Convalescent patients had a positive SARS-CoV-2 result on nasal swab PCR, and of these patients, some 10 had mild disease and one had severe disease. The convalescent cohort comprised six males and four females, including two Hispanic individuals, seven Caucasians, two Asians and one multiracial person. Each participant got two doses of either the Pfizer-BioNTech BNT162b2 vaccine (n=8) or the Moderna mRNA-1273 vaccine (n=2). Post-COVID blood samples from convalescent patients were collected a median of around 100 days after diagnosis, with a range of roughly 30 to 170 days. Post-vaccine blood samples were obtained a median of around 74 days after the second vaccine dose, with a range of 14 to 241 days. A few convalescent patients were sampled both early after vaccination (day 14) and late after vaccination (days 161 to 241). Overlapping spike peptide pools from SARS-CoV-2 and from the common cold coronaviruses HCoV-NL63, HCoV-OC43 and HCoV-229E were used as culture stimuli. Control cultures received a CEFX viral epitope pool as the positive control, an HIV-1 Nef peptide pool as the negative control, or no peptide. In roughly eleven COVID-19 convalescent patients and a handful of infection-naive healthy vaccine recipients, the spike-specific CD4+ TCR repertoire before mRNA vaccination was compared with the repertoire after mRNA vaccination. Study-level results and caveats: The median count of SARS-CoV-2-reactive clonotypes went up from about 23 after infection to roughly 38 after vaccination, although the change was not significant. The study included relatively few convalescent patients and did not analyze early timepoints after natural infection. Nearly all vaccine-specific clones in convalescent patients (304 of 307) were mono-reactive for SARS-CoV-2 spike rather than cross-reactive with common cold coronaviruses. Among the post-vaccine SARS-CoV-2-reactive clones in convalescent patients, a median around 86% showed up only after vaccination, which suggests vaccine-specific priming.

Explained via the paper, the time point label denotes: late sampling 161 to 241 days after vaccination in a few convalescent patients. What the treatment or condition label conveys for this sample: approximately nine-day PBMC culture with coronavirus spike peptide pools or control peptides (ViraFEST assay). The ViraFEST assay, used in the study, expanded antigen-specific T cells with peptide pools and then identified the expanded clonotypes through TCR sequencing. The positive SARS-CoV-2 PCR tests of the convalescent patients were dated from March to December 2020, before the Alpha, Beta and Delta variants emerged in the United States. PBMCs were cultured at about 2 million per well in IMDM supplemented with about 5.5% human AB serum and 9 to 10 IU/ml IL-2, with approximately 10 ug/ml peptide pools added. On days 3 and 7, half of the culture medium was replaced with fresh IL-2-containing medium. After 10 days of culture, CD4+ T cells were isolated by negative selection using the EasySep CD4+ T cell isolation kit. PBMCs were separated from whole blood using Ficoll-Paque Plus gradient centrifugation and then either used fresh or cryopreserved at -140C. Triplicate wells were generally used for each culture condition.

Library prep was done by PCR. DNA from cultured CD4+ T cells was subjected to TCR sequencing with the Oncomine TCR Beta short-read assay at the Johns Hopkins FTIC core. The QIAamp micro DNA kit was used to extract genomic DNA from the cultured CD4+ T cells. The Oncomine TCR Beta libraries from cultured CD4+ T cells were pooled using unique dual indexes and then sequenced on an Illumina iSeq 100. Turning to the authors' computational methods: Non-productive sequences were removed, and CDR3s not starting with C, not ending with F or W, or shorter than 7 amino acids were discarded. Antigen-specific clonotypes were identified using the MANAFEST web application through comparison of peptide-stimulated wells with reference and other culture wells. An FDR below 0.05, an odds ratio above 5, and a productive frequency above 0.1% in at least two of three replicate wells were required for clones to be considered positive. A clonotype was classed as cross-reactive if the clonotype showed significant expansion both in SARS-CoV-2 spike wells and in at least one common cold coronavirus spike condition. Similarity between CDR3 sequences was evaluated in R version 3.6.1 using Levenshtein distances (stringdist) and unrooted phylogenetic trees (ape). Starting from the raw public reads, TCRdb applied fastp trimming at Q25, assembled clones with MiXCR and retained in-frame beta chains. Duplicate CDR3 protein sequences are folded into a single record with the most common DNA and genes. It is TCRdb's table, rather than the study itself, that gives the V and J calls and clone size. The sample table contains 15,000 to 20,000 distinct CDR3 sequences; only one count was recorded for approximately 50% of them. About a sixth of the sample belongs to the ten largest clones.

About this clonotype: This receptor's antigen is unknown. There are no base qualities to consult, and no much larger clone falls within one base.

This clonotype originated in a human donor who had recovered from COVID-19. Material: CD4+ T cells from blood, cultured in vitro, obtained about 7 months after SARS-CoV-2 vaccination.

The CDR3: CASSTWDRGNEQYF. The DNA sequence reads TGTGCCAGCAGTACTTGGGACAGGGGCAACGAGCAGTACTTC. The chain couples TRBV6-1 to TRBJ2-7; TRBD1 aligns with 10 central bases. V loses 5 bases at its end and J loses 5 bases; junction bases beyond the gene matches: 6. CDR1 is given as MNHNS and CDR2 as SASEGT, both from the germline V gene. Counted from cysteine to phenylalanine, this CDR3 has 14 amino acids. CDR3 DNA only is kept here, 42 bases in frame from base 1.